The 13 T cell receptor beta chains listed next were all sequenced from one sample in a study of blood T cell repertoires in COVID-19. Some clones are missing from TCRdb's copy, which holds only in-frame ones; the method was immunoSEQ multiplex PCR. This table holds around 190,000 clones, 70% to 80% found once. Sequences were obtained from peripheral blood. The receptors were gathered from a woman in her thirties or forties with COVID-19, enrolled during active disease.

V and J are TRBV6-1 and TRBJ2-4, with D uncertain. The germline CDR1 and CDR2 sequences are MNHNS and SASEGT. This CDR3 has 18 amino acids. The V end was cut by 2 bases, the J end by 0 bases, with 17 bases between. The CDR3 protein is CASSEYAADILAKNIQYF. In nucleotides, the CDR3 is TGTGCCAGCAGTGAATATGCGGCTGATATTCTAGCCAAAAACATTCAGTACTTC.

The CDR3 is CASSVSPRQGAPTGANVLTF. CDR3 bases: TGTGCCAGCAGCGTCAGCCCTCGACAGGGGGCGCCAACTGGGGCCAACGTCCTGACTTTC. This chain links TRBV9 with TRBJ2-6, with 10 bases identical to TRBD1. Germline lookup yields CDR1 SGDLS and CDR2 YYNGEE. The CDR3 has 20 residues. J was trimmed by 2 bases and V by 2 bases; bases with no gene match: 13.

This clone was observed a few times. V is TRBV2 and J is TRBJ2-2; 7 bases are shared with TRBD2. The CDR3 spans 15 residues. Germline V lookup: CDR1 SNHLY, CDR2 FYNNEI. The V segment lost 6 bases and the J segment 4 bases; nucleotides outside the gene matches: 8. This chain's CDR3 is CASRERGYFTGELFF. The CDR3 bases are TGTGCCAGCAGGGAGCGGGGTTACTTCACCGGGGAGCTGTTTTTT.

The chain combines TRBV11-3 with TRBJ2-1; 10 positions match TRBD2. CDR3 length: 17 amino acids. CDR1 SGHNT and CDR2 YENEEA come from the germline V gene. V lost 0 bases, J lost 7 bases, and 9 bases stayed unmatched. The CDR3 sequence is CASSLDPGLAMENEQFF. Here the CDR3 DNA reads TGTGCCAGCAGCTTAGATCCGGGACTAGCGATGGAGAATGAGCAGTTCTTC.

The CDR3 region is CASSQPTVMAGELFF. The CDR3 nucleotides are TGTGCCAGCAGCCAACCAACGGTTATGGCCGGGGAGCTGTTTTTT. V is TRBV3-1 (or the pseudogene TRBV3-2) and J is TRBJ2-2, with unresolved D. CDR3 length: 15 amino acids. In germline, CDR1 is LGHDT, CDR2 YNNKEL (reference sequence). Trimming left V 2 bases short and J 6 bases short, with 13 bases between.

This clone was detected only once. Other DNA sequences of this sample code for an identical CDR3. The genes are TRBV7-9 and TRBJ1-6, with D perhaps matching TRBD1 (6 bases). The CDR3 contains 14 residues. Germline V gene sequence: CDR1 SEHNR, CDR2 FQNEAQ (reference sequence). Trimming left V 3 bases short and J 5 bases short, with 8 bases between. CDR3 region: CASSLQGNNSPLHF. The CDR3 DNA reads TGTGCCAGCAGCTTGCAGGGGAATAATTCACCCCTCCACTTT.

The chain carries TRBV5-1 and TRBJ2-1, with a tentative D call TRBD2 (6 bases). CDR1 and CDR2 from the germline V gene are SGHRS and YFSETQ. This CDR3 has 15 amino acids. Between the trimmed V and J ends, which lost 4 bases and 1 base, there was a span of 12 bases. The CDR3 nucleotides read TGCGCCAGCAGCCCCTACGGGAGTTCCTACAATGAGCAGTTCTTC. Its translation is CASSPYGSSYNEQFF.

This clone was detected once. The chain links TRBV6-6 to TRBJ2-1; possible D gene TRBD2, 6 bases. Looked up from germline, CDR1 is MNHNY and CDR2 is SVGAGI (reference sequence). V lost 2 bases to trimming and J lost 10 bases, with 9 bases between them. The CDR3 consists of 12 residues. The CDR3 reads CASSYQRVEQFF. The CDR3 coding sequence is TGTGCCAGCAGTTACCAGCGGGTAGAGCAGTTCTTC.

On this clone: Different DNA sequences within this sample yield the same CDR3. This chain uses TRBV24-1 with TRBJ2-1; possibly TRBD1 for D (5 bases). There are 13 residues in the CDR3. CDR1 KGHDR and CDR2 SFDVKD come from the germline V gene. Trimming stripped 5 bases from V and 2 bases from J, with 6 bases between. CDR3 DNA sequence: TGTGCCACCAGTGGGACACCCTACAATGAGCAGTTCTTC. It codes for CATSGTPYNEQFF.

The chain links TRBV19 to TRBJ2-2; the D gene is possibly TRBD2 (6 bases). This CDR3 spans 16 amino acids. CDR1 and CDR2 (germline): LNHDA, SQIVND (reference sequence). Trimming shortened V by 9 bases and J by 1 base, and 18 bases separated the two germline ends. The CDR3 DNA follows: TGTGCCAGCGAAGCCGTAGGACTACTGAACACCGGGGAGCTGTTTTTT. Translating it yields CASEAVGLLNTGELFF.

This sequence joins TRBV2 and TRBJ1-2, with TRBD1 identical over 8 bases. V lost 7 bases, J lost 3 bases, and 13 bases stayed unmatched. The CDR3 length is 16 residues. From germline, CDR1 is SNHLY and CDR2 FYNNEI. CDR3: CASIAGQVLLDYGYTF. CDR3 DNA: TGTGCCAGCATCGCGGGACAGGTGCTTTTGGACTATGGCTACACCTTC.

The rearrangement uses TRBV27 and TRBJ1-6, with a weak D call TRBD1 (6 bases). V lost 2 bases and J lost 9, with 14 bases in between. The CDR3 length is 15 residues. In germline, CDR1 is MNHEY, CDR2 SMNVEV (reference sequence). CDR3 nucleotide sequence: TGTGCCAGCAGTTTAGGAGAGGGGGTGTTTTCACCCCTCCACTTT. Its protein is CASSLGEGVFSPLHF.

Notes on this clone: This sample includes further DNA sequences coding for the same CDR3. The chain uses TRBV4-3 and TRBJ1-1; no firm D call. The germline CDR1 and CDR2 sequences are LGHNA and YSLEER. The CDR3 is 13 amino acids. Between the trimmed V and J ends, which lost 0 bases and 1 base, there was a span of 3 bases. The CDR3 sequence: CASSQDRNTEAFF. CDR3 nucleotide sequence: TGCGCCAGCAGCCAAGACCGGAACACTGAAGCTTTCTTT.